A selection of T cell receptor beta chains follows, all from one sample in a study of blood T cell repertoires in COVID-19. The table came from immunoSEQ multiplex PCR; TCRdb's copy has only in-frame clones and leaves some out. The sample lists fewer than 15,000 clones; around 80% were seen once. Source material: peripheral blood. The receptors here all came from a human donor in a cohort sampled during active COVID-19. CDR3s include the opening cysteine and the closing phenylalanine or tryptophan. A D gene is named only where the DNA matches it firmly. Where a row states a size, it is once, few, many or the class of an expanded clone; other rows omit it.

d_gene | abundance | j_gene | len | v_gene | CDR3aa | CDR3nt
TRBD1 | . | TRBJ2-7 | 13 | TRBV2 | CASKGDREDEQYF | TGTGCCAGCAAAGGGGACAGGGAGGACGAGCAGTACTTC
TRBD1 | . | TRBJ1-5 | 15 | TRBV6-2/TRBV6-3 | CASSSPGQGDQPQHF | TGTGCCAGCAGTTCCCCGGGACAGGGGGATCAGCCCCAGCATTTT
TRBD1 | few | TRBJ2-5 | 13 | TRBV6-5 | CASSNRGTETQYF | TGTGCCAGCAGTAACAGGGGGACCGAGACCCAGTACTTC
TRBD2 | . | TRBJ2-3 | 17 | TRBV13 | CASSLRLAGGSTDTQYF | TGTGCCAGCAGCTTACGCCTAGCGGGGGGGAGCACAGATACGCAGTATTTT
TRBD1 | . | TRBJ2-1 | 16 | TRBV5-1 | CASSLTGGASYNEQFF | TGCGCCAGCAGCTTGACAGGGGGCGCCTCCTACAATGAGCAGTTCTTC
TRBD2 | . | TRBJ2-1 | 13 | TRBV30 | CACRTSGVREQFF | TGTGCCTGTCGGACTAGCGGGGTACGTGAGCAGTTCTTC
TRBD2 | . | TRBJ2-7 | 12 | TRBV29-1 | CSVEDGGDEQYF | TGCAGCGTTGAAGATGGGGGGGACGAGCAGTACTTC
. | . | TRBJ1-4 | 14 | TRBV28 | CASSPRETNEKLFF | TGTGCCAGCAGTCCCAGGGAAACTAATGAAAAACTGTTTTTT
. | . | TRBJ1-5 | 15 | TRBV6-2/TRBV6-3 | CASSYSNRPNQPQHF | TGTGCCAGCAGTTACTCGAACAGGCCCAATCAGCCCCAGCATTTT
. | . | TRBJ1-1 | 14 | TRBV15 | CATSPLSRDTEAFF | TGTGCCACCAGCCCTCTGTCCAGGGACACTGAAGCTTTCTTT
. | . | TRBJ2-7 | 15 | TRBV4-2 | CASSQVGLLSYEQYF | TGTGCCAGCAGCCAAGTGGGCTTGTTATCGTACGAGCAGTACTTC
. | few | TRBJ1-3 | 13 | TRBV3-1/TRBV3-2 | CASSQGQGNTIYF | TGTGCCAGCAGCCAAGGCCAGGGAAACACCATATATTTT
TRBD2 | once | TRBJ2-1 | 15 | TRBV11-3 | CASSPAGGLSNEQFF | TGTGCCAGCAGCCCCGCGGGAGGACTATCAAACGAGCAGTTCTTC
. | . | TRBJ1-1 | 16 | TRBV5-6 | CASSLGGINRETTAFF | TGTGCCAGCAGCTTGGGGGGCATTAACAGGGAGACTACGGCTTTCTTT
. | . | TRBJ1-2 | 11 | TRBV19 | CASTRQDYYTF | TGTGCCAGTACTAGACAGGATTACTACACCTTC
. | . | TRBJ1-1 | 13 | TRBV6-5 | CASSYMAGAGAFF | TGTGCCAGCAGTTACATGGCAGGGGCTGGGGCTTTCTTT
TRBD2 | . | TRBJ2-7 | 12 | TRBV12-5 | CASQRGGYEQYF | TGTGCTAGTCAGCGCGGGGGTTACGAGCAGTACTTC
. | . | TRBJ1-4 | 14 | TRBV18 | CASSPSHGNEKLFF | TGTGCCAGCTCACCTTCCCACGGTAATGAAAAACTGTTTTTT
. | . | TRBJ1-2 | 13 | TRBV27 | CASSLRQNYGYTF | TGTGCCAGCAGTTTAAGACAGAACTATGGCTACACCTTC
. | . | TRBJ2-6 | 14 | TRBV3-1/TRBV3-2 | CASRGGSGANVLTF | TGTGCCAGCCGAGGGGGCTCTGGGGCCAACGTCCTGACTTTC
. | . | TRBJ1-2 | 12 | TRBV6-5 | CASSPGNYGYTF | TGTGCCAGCAGCCCAGGGAACTATGGCTACACCTTC
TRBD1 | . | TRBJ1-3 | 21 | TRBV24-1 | CATSDLHTGTGDPGSGNTIYF | TGTGCCACCAGTGATTTGCACACCGGGACAGGGGACCCGGGGTCTGGAAACACCATATATTTT
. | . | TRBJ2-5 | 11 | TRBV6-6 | CASSPQETQYF | TGTGCCAGCAGTCCTCAAGAGACCCAGTACTTC
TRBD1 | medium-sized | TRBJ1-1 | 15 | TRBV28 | CASSDNRGLRTEAFF | TGTGCCAGCAGTGATAACAGGGGGCTACGGACTGAAGCTTTCTTT
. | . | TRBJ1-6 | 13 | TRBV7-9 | CASSLVGGSPLHF | TGTGCCAGCAGCTTAGTAGGAGGGTCACCCCTCCACTTT
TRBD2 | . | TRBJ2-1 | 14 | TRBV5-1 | CASSVSGGANEQFF | TGCGCCAGCAGCGTTAGCGGGGGGGCCAATGAGCAGTTCTTC
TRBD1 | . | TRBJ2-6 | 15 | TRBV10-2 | CASSDTGAGANVLTF | TGCGCCAGCAGTGATACAGGGGCTGGGGCCAACGTCCTGACTTTC
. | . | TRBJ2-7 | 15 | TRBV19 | CASSMGAGLSYEQYF | TGTGCCAGTAGTATGGGGGCAGGGTTGTCCTACGAGCAGTACTTC
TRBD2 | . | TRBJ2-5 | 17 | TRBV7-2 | CASSLGLAGGFQETQYF | TGTGCCAGCAGCTTAGGGCTAGCGGGGGGGTTCCAAGAGACCCAGTACTTC
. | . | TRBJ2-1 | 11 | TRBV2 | CASSEDGEQFF | TGTGCCAGCAGTGAAGACGGTGAGCAGTTCTTC
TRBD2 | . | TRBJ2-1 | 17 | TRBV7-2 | CASSTQWTSGRGSEQFF | TGTGCCAGCAGCACGCAGTGGACTAGCGGGAGAGGAAGTGAGCAGTTCTTC
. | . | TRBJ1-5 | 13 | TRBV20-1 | CSASDEGFQPQHF | TGCAGTGCTAGTGACGAGGGCTTTCAGCCCCAGCATTTT
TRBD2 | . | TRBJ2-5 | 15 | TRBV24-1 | CATSAPTSGGETQYF | TGTGCCACCAGTGCCCCGACTAGCGGGGGTGAGACCCAGTACTTC
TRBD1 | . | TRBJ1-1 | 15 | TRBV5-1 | CASSLITGANTEAFF | TGCGCCAGCAGCTTAATTACAGGGGCGAACACTGAAGCTTTCTTT
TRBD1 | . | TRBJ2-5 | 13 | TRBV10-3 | CAISQTGIKTQYF | TGTGCCATCAGTCAGACAGGGATAAAGACCCAGTACTTC
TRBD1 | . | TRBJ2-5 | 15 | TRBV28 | CASSFQTGGMMTQYF | TGTGCCAGCAGTTTTCAGACAGGGGGCATGATGACCCAGTACTTC
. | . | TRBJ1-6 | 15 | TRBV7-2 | CASSLDQGSRSPLHF | TGTGCCAGCAGCTTAGATCAGGGGTCGAGGTCACCCCTCCACTTT